This T cell receptor (beta chain) is drawn from a study of blood T cell repertoires in COVID-19 (dated by TCRdb to 2018 to 2020). Context from the whole study: Samples from collaborators originated in the United States, Italy and Spain and spanned both the acute and convalescent phases of COVID-19. The prospective study material was composed of cDNA or gDNA derived from T cells, B-cell-depleted T cells, or PBMCs. Subjects who had been exposed to COVID-19, were actively infected with it, or had recovered from it provided the deeply sampled blood TCRbeta repertoires that made up the dataset. A freely available public database, intended as a resource for researchers studying the immune response to SARS-CoV-2, is where the repertoires were released. The samples were drawn from two sources: the first 160 participants of the ongoing ImmuneRACE study, and 1,000 to 1,500 subjects contributed by 6 global collaborators. The sample metadata nearly always contained a de-identified subject ID, COVID-19 status, age in years and sex. Where available, HLA class I and class II types were taken from metadata supplied by the sample provider and were not determined by assay-based typing. General conclusions and limits of the study: The amount of clinical and demographic metadata varied by source and participant and was provided uncurated.

From the germline V gene, CDR1 is SNHLY and CDR2 is FYNNEI. V is clipped by 4 bases and J by 6 bases, and the sequence between their germline boundaries is 6 bases long. The CDR3 sequence holds 11 residues, the cysteine and phenylalanine included. CDR3 DNA only is kept here, 33 bases in frame from base 1. The immunoSEQ Assay, a bias-controlled multiplex PCR, was used to amplify TCRbeta CDR3 regions from genomic DNA. On the study's bioinformatics: Nucleated cell counts per sample were estimated from amplification of reference gene primers within the assay. To quantify the absolute abundance of each unique TCRbeta CDR3 rearrangement, sequence reads were collapsed and filtered. For each sample, productive Simpson clonality was calculated by taking the square root of Simpson's diversity index across productive rearrangements. TCRdb stores this immuneACCESS table with in-frame sequences only. Part of the clones is absent; in the studies checked, under half of the shortfall reflects unresolved V genes, and no reason is known for the rest. V, J and clone size derive from that table, while D and trimming were established from the DNA sequence. Within this sample are over 150,000 clones, with over 80% of them counted one time only. The leading ten clones occupy roughly 7.2% of the sample.

As regards this clone: Its cognate antigen has yet to be identified. No much larger clone is present one base from it, and per-base qualities are unavailable.

One collaborating source in Seattle enrolled patients during active infection and followed them longitudinally through the course of disease. Whole blood was collected in K2EDTA tubes by collaborating institutions according to the institutions' own protocols. Collaborator samples were shipped for TCRbeta analysis as frozen whole blood, isolated PBMCs, or DNA extracted from either sample type. The source of this sequence is a woman aged 40-49 years with COVID-19, enrolled during active disease. This sequence uses TRBV2 and TRBJ1-1; the D segment cannot be called with confidence. Sequencing was carried out using peripheral blood. CDR3 sequence: CASSAIAEAFF. The DNA sequence reads TGTGCCAGCAGTGCTATCGCTGAAGCTTTCTTT.